This T cell receptor beta chain was profiled in a study of blood T cell repertoires in COVID-19. As originally analysed: By means of reference gene primer amplification, nucleated cell counts were estimated. The repertoire was sequenced with immunoSEQ multiplex PCR; TCRdb's copy has only in-frame clones and lacks some. The V and J calls and clone size were taken over from that table, and D and trimming were inferred from the DNA. The sample includes over 300,000 clones, 80% to 90% of them seen just once. Germline V CDR1 and CDR2: SGDLS, YYNGEE. CDR3 length: 18 amino acids. J lost 4 bases, V lost 2 bases, and 14 bases had no gene match.

The receptor comes from a woman in her late teens or twenties who had recovered from COVID-19. The sample was PBMCs or T cells enriched from blood (not recorded which). This chain links TRBV9 with TRBJ2-5; 10 bases line up with TRBD2. The CDR3 sequence: CASSVGALAGADVETQYF. The CDR3 DNA reads TGTGCCAGCAGCGTGGGGGCCCTAGCGGGGGCGGACGTAGAGACCCAGTACTTC.